The clone carrying this TCR beta chain was counted many times. Antigen: not known. The sample belongs to a study of beta chain features in type 1 diabetes. Turning to the study itself: Analysis included 107,917,701 sorted cells drawn from all samples.

The whole isolated RNA underwent reverse transcription, so sequencing captured expressed TCRB transcripts. Some clones are missing from TCRdb's copy, which holds only in-frame ones; the method was immunoSEQ multiplex PCR. The sample lists some 370,000 clones; over 9% were seen once. CDR1 SGHNT and CDR2 YYREEE come from the germline V gene (reference sequence). The CDR3 extends over 12 amino acids. Between the trimmed V and J ends, which lost 4 bases and 3 bases, there was a span of 6 bases. Whole-study results and caveats: Healthy donors had naive, central memory and Treg TCRB repertoires that appeared less similar than those seen among patients. Within each of all four CD4+ subsets, Type 1 diabetes patients had TCRB CDR3s that were moderately but significantly shorter.

The chain has TRBV5-4 and TRBJ2-3; no firm D call. The material sequenced was central memory CD4+ T cells from blood. This clonotype was sampled from a man aged 25-45 years with type 1 diabetes. DNA of the CDR3: TGTGCCAGCAGCGAATCTACAGATACGCAGTATTTT. Residues: CASSESTDTQYF. Based on the CDR3 plus reference TRBV5-4 and TRBJ2-3, the full variable domain is ETGVTQSPTHLIKTRGQQVTLRCSSQSGHNTVSWYQQALGQGPQFIFQYYREEENGRGNFPPRFSGLQFPNYSSELNVNALELDDSALYLCASSESTDTQYFGPGTRLTVL.